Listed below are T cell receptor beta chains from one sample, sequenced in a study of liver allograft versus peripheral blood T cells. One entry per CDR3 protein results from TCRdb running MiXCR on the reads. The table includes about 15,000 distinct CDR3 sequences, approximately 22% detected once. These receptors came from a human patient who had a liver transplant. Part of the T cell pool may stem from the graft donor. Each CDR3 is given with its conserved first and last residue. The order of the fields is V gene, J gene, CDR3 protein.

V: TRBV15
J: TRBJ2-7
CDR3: CATSRGEGQDSYEQYF

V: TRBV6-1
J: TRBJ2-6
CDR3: CASSEPGTGANVLTF

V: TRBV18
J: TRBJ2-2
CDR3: CASSLMNTGELFF

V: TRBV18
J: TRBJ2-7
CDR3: CASSPPGGHQYF

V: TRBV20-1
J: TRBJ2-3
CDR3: CSVLAAGREDTQYF

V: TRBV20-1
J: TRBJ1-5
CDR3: CSARSGTEGNQPQHF

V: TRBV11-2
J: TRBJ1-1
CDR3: CASSLAPRANTEAFF

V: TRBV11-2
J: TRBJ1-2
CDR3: CASSRAIGKGGYTF

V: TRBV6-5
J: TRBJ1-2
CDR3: CASRPDREDYGYTF

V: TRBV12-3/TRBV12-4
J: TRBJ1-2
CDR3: CASSPPDRGRGYTF

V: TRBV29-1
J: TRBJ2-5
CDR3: CSVELGWGETQYF

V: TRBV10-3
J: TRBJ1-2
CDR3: CAISVTGQNYGYTF

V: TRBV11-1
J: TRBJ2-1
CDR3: CASSPLNNEQFF

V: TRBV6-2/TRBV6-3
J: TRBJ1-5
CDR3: CASSPDGINQPQHF

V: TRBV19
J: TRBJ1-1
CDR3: CASSIVGRTGEVEAFF

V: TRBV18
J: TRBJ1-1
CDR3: CASSHDSPVPGLNTEAFF

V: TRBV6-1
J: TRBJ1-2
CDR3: CAVGNRRNYGYTF

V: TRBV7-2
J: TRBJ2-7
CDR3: CASSFQRGGSYEQYF

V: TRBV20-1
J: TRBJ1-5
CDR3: CSGQRGHSNQPQHF

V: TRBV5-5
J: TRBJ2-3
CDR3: CASSSDYSHSTDTQYF

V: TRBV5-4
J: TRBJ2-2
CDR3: CASSLMSNTGELFF

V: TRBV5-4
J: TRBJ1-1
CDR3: CASSLGGFLNTEAFF

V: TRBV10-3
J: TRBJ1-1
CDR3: CAISGQGNTEAFF

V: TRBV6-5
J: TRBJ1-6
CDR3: CASSPTPGRPLHF

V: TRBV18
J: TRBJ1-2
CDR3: CASSIGGNYGYTF

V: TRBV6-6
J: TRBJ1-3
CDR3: CASSDLGTGSGNTIYF

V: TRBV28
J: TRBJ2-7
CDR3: CASSLGQPAKGEQYF

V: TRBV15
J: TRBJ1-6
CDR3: CATSRDRAINNSPLHF

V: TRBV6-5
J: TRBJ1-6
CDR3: CASSPSQGRVSPLHF

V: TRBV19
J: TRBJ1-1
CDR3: CASSPYPGQGNTEAFF

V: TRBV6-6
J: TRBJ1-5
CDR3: CASRNRGVGEGPQHF

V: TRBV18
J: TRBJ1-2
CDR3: CASSPEENYGYTF

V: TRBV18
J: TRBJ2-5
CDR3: CASSPPGRDRQTQYF

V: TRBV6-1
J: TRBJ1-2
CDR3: CASSESHTVDYGYTF

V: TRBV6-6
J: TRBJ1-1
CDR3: CASKVGQGAETEAFF

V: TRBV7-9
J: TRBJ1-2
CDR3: CASSSQGPSGYTF

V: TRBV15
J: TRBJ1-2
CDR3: CATSRDPTGYGYTF

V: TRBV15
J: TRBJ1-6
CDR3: CATSERGTGENSPLHF

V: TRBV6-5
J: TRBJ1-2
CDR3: CATKPTTGPYSSYTF

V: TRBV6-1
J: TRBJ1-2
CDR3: CASSEMWSNYGYTF

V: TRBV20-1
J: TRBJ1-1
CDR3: CSARVAGETEAFF

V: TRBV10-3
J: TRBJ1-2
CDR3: CAISEWSNGYTF

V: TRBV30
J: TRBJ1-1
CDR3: CAWRHNTEAFF

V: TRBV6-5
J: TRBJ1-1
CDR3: CASMRGQDTEAFF

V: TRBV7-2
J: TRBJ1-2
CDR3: CASSFQGYGYTF

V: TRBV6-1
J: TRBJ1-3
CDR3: CASSSGGNTIYF

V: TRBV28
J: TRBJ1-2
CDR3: CASTATGTYYFGYTF

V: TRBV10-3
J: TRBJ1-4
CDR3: CAISDLYGTGKGDEKLFF

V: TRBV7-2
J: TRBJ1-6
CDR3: CASSLEQGARGSPLHF

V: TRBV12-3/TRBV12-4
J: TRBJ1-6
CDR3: CASSLQSGSPLHF

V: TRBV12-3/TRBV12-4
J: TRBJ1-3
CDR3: CASSYAGKLGNTIYF

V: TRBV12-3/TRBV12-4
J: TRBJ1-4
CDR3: CAGSERDTYEKLFF

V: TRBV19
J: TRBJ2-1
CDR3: CASRSQVGTGNYNEQFF

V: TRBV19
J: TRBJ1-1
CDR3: CASNPLSGRNTEAFF

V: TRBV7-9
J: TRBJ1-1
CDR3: CASTPPAVASTEAFF

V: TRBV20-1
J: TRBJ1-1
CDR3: CSAREGHVNTEAFF

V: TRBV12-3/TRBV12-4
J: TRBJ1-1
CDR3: CAGGGTGRTEAFF